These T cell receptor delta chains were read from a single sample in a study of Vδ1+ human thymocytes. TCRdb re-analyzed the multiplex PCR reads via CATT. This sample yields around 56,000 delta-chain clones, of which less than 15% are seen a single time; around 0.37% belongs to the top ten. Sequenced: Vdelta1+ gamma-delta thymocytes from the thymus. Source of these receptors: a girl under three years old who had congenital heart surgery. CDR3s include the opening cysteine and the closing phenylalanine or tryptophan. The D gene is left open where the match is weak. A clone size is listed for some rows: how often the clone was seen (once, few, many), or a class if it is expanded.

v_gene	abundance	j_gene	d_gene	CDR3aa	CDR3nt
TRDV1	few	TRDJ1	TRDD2	CALGDGLPTAGGTITDKLIF	TGTGCTCTTGGGGACGGCCTTCCTACGGCTGGGGGTACCATCACCGATAAACTCATCTTT
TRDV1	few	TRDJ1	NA	CALGEFAWGDDYTDKLIF	TGTGCTCTCGGGGAATTTGCTTGGGGAGACGATTACACCGATAAACTCATCTTT
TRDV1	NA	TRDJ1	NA	CALGEWMGVSYGQVYTDKLIF	TGTGCTCTTGGGGAATGGATGGGGGTTTCCTACGGACAGGTGTACACCGATAAACTCATCTTT
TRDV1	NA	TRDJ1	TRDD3	CALGDPRRPGSGGYICDKLIF	TGTGCTCTTGGGGACCCGCGTAGGCCCGGTTCTGGGGGATACATTTGCGATAAACTCATCTTT
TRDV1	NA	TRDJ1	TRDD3	CALGERRQWGIRGEHTDKLIF	TGTGCTCTTGGGGAACGGAGACAATGGGGGATACGCGGGGAGCACACCGATAAACTCATCTTT
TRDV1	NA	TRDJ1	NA	CALGEQRSDLLWGFLYTDKLIF	TGTGCTCTTGGGGAACAGCGCTCTGACCTACTTTGGGGGTTTCTGTACACCGATAAACTCATCTTT
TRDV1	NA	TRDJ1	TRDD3	CALGEPIYFSPRLGDTLEYTDKLIF	TGTGCTCTTGGGGAACCCATATACTTTTCGCCTCGACTGGGGGATACGCTCGAGTACACCGATAAACTCATCTTT
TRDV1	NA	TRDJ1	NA	CALGEGQLCVRGTTTDKLIF	TGTGCTCTTGGGGAAGGGCAACTATGCGTCCGGGGGACCACCACCGATAAACTCATCTTT
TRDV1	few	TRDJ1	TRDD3	CALHSSNVGTGGFSPYLDKLIF	TGTGCTCTTCACTCCTCCAACGTTGGTACTGGGGGATTCTCACCGTACTTAGATAAACTCATCTTT
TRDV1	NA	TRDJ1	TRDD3	CALGAPPSPHWGRNKLIF	TGTGCTCTTGGGGCGCCCCCTTCCCCCCACTGGGGGAGAAATAAACTCATCTTT
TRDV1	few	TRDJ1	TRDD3	CALGEHARTGGYGYTDKLIF	TGTGCTCTTGGGGAACACGCAAGGACTGGGGGATACGGGTACACCGATAAACTCATCTTT
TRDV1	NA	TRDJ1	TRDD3	CALGESCLHLGEADKLIF	TGTGCTCTTGGGGAATCCTGCCTCCACCTGGGGGAAGCGGATAAACTCATCTTT
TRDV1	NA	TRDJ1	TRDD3	CALGPNAYLGEKTYTDKLIF	TGTGCTCTTGGTCCCAACGCCTACCTGGGGGAAAAGACGTACACCGATAAACTCATCTTT
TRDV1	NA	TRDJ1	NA	CALGNPPFSLTGLVDKLIF	TGTGCTCTTGGGAACCCCCCCTTTTCCCTAACTGGGCTAGTCGATAAACTCATCTTT
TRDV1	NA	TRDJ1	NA	CALGEPSDKLIF	TGTGCTCTTGGGGAACCGTCCGATAAACTCATCTTT
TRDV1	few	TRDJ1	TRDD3	CALGEHRPYWGIKISGSYTDKLIF	TGTGCTCTTGGGGAACATCGGCCCTACTGGGGGATAAAGATTTCGGGCTCGTACACCGATAAACTCATCTTT
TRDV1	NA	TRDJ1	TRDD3	CALGKAYWGIRGGCPDKLIF	TGTGCTCTTGGAAAAGCATACTGGGGGATACGGGGTGGATGCCCCGATAAACTCATCTTT
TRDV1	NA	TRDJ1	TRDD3	CALGGYLGYWGKLIF	TGTGCTCTTGGGGGATACCTCGGTTACTGGGGGAAACTCATCTTT